The sample holds a few counts of the clone carrying this TCR beta chain. The sample belongs to a study of T-cell reconstitution after alpha-beta-depleted transplantation in children. Trimming left V 2 bases short and J 6 bases short, with 17 bases between. This CDR3 is built from 16 residues. Germline CDR1 reads DFQATT; CDR2 reads SNEGSKA (reference sequence). As it was prepared, the TCRbeta library received unique molecular identifiers. TCRdb fed the PCR reads into MiXCR, producing one record per CDR3 protein. The sample holds a few hundred thousand distinct CDR3 sequences; approximately 23% are singletons and the top ten take approximately 10%.

V and J are TRBV20-1 and TRBJ1-6, with unresolved D. The sequencing used PBMCs, mostly from graft donor cells, collected 180 days after TCRalphabeta/CD19-depleted stem cell transplant. The receptor was isolated from a male patient aged 10-17 years who had a stem cell transplant for acute lymphoblastic leukemia, so the T cells may come from the graft donor. DNA for the CDR3: TGCAGTGCTAGATCGGGGTCGGGCACCTCTAATTCACCCCTCCACTTT. Amino acids: CSARSGSGTSNSPLHF.